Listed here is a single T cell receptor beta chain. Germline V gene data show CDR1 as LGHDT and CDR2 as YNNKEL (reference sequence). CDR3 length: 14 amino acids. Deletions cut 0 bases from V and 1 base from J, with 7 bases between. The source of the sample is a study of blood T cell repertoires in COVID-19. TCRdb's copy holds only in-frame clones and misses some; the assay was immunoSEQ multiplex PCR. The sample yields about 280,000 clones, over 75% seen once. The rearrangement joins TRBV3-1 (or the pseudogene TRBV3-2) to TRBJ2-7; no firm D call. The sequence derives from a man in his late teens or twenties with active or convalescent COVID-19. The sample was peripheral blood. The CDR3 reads CASSQDARSYEQYF. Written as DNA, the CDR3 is TGTGCCAGCAGCCAAGATGCCAGATCCTACGAGCAGTACTTC.